What follows are 25 T cell receptor beta chains derived from one specimen sequenced in a study of blood T cell repertoires in COVID-19. Method: immunoSEQ multiplex PCR; TCRdb's copy keeps in-frame clones and lacks some. This table has about 74,000 clones, roughly 90% appearing once. Material for sequencing was peripheral blood. These receptors were collected from a human donor in a cohort sampled during active COVID-19.

This rearrangement joins TRBV4-3 to TRBJ2-3; unclear D gene. Per the germline V gene, CDR1 is LGHNA and CDR2 is YSLEER. Trimming took 1 base from V and 2 from J, leaving 4 bases between them. The CDR3 loop spans 13 amino acids. CDR3 loop: CASSQGVTDTQYF. The CDR3 nucleotides read TGCGCCAGCAGCCAAGGCGTCACAGATACGCAGTATTTT.

The genes are TRBV19 and TRBJ1-5; 7 nucleotides agree with TRBD1. V shed 4 bases, J shed 0 bases, and the junction held 6 bases outside the gene matches. This CDR3 spans 16 amino acids. Germline lookup yields CDR1 LNHDA and CDR2 SQIVND (reference sequence). Here the CDR3 reads CASSRGQLVSNQPQHF. Here the CDR3 DNA reads TGTGCCAGTAGTAGGGGACAGCTTGTTAGCAATCAGCCCCAGCATTTT.

The rearrangement joins TRBV28 to TRBJ1-5; 7 nucleotides agree with TRBD1. Trimming removed 4 bases from V and 3 bases from J; junction bases left unmatched: 15. The CDR3 spans 18 residues. Germline assignment: CDR1 MDHEN and CDR2 SYDVKM. CDR3 in amino acids: CASSSYSLRTGANQPQHF. In DNA form, the CDR3 reads TGTGCCAGCAGTTCCTATAGCCTCCGTACAGGGGCCAATCAGCCCCAGCATTTT.

A remark on this clone: This sample includes further DNA sequences coding for the same CDR3. V and J are TRBV28 and TRBJ2-6; TRBD2 matches 7 bases. This CDR3 has 15 residues. Germline trimming cut 3 bases from V and 2 bases from J; bases unmatched to any gene: 1. CDR1 is MDHEN and CDR2 is SYDVKM in the germline V gene. CDR3 nucleotide sequence: TGTGCCAGCAGTTTGGGGGGGGCTGGGGCCAACGTCCTGACTTTC. Translated, it gives CASSLGGAGANVLTF.

This clone has a single count. V usage is TRBV4-2 and J usage is TRBJ2-3; TRBD2 agrees at 12 bases. The CDR3 covers 17 residues. V gave up 4 bases and J gave up 2 bases; unmatched junction bases: 7. Germline V lookup: CDR1 LGHNA, CDR2 YNFKEQ. For the CDR3, the DNA is TGTGCCAGCAGCCGTACGACTAGCGGGGGATCCACAGATACGCAGTATTTT. Translation gives CASSRTTSGGSTDTQYF.

The genes are TRBV4-3 and TRBJ1-3; D is unresolved. Germline V gene sequence: CDR1 LGHNA, CDR2 YSLEER. The V gene lost 1 base and the J gene lost 4 bases, with 8 bases spanning the gap. The CDR3 has 14 amino acids. Here the CDR3 DNA reads TGCGCCAGCAGCCAAGCGGCGAGGGGAAACACCATATATTTT. It is translated as CASSQAARGNTIYF.

The J gene is TRBJ2-6, the V gene TRBV24-1, with a tentative D call TRBD1 (5 bases). This CDR3 contains 18 residues. V was cut by 4 bases and J by 4 bases, with 19 bases left in between. From germline, CDR1 is KGHDR and CDR2 SFDVKD. CDR3 nucleotides: TGTGCCACCAGTGACATTCCAGGGAAGGGTCCCGGGGCCAACGTCCTGACTTTC. Its protein product is CATSDIPGKGPGANVLTF.

This chain connects TRBV5-4 to TRBJ1-3, with 7 nucleotides matching TRBD1. Germline V CDR1 and CDR2: SGHNT, YYREEE (reference sequence). The V segment lost 0 bases and the J segment 2 bases; nucleotides outside the gene matches: 2. This CDR3 is 15 amino acids long. CDR3 sequence: CASSLGTGAGNTIYF. For the CDR3, the DNA is TGTGCCAGCAGCTTGGGGACAGGTGCTGGAAACACCATATATTTT.

The chain links TRBV6-2 or TRBV6-3 to TRBJ1-4; TRBD1 might be the D (5 bases). V gave up 5 bases and J gave up 8 bases, with 15 bases separating them. The CDR3 is 14 amino acids. Germline lookup yields CDR1 MNHEY and CDR2 SVGEGT. CDR3: CASSQGLRLEKLFF. In nucleotides, the CDR3 is TGTGCCAGCAGTCAGGGACTACGATTGGAAAAACTGTTTTTT.

The V gene is TRBV6-5, the J gene TRBJ2-3; D may be TRBD1 (7 bases). V was cut by 7 bases and J by 3 bases, with 14 bases left in between. The CDR3 consists of 14 residues. Germline values: CDR1 MNHEY, CDR2 SVGAGI. The DNA of the CDR3 is TGTGCCAGCACGGAGGGGGCAGGAACAGATACGCAGTATTTT. Amino acid sequence: CASTEGAGTDTQYF.

This clone appeared a few times. This chain connects TRBV10-2 to TRBJ2-5; D possibly corresponds to TRBD2 (6 bases). The V end was cut by 3 bases, the J end by 6 bases, with 14 bases between. This CDR3 has 14 amino acids. The germline V gene encodes CDR1 WSHSY and CDR2 SAAADI. The CDR3 coding sequence is TGCGCCAGCAGTGAATTCGGGAGTCTCCAGACCCAGTACTTC. This translates into CASSEFGSLQTQYF.

The chain combines TRBV27 with TRBJ2-1, with D maybe TRBD2 (5 bases). The CDR3 consists of 17 residues. V dropped 5 bases and J dropped 5 bases, with 22 bases sitting between them. Germline CDR1 is MNHEY and CDR2 is SMNVEV (reference sequence). The CDR3 DNA follows: TGTGCCAGCAGTGGTCGGGGTTCTAACTCAGGACACAATGAGCAGTTCTTC. Its protein is CASSGRGSNSGHNEQFF.

CDR3: CASSRVTAYEQYF. CDR3 in DNA: TGTGCCAGCAGTCGGGTCACGGCCTACGAGCAGTACTTC. The V and J genes are TRBV7-9 and TRBJ2-7; D remains ambiguous. The CDR3 is made up of 13 amino acids. CDR1 and CDR2 (germline): SEHNR, FQNEAQ (reference sequence). With 6 bases removed from V and 2 bases from J, the gap between germline ends came to 11 bases.

V and J are TRBV28 and TRBJ1-2; TRBD1 matches at 9 bases. After removal of 6 bases from V and 7 bases from J, the junction contained 6 bases not matched to a gene. CDR1 and CDR2 (germline): MDHEN, SYDVKM. The CDR3 is 13 amino acids. CDR3 loop: CASSPPGQGGYTF. The CDR3 bases are TGTGCCAGCAGCCCTCCGGGACAGGGTGGCTACACCTTC.

This clone was recorded only once. The V call is TRBV18, the J call TRBJ2-7; maybe TRBD1 (5 bases). This CDR3 region has 14 residues. Trimming took off 4 bases at V and 2 bases at J, with 12 bases between the two ends. Germline-derived CDR1 and CDR2 are KGHSH and LQKENI. As DNA, the CDR3 is TGTGCCAGCTCACAGACAGACTTACCCTACGAGCAGTACTTC. Residues: CASSQTDLPYEQYF.

The V gene is TRBV28, the J gene TRBJ1-1; unclear D gene. The CDR3 has 18 residues. Germline lookup yields CDR1 MDHEN and CDR2 SYDVKM. Trimming took off 7 bases at V and 0 bases at J, with 24 bases between the two ends. In DNA, the CDR3 is TGTGCCAGCATCCTCTCGAGAGGGTCCCTTTCCATGAACACTGAAGCTTTCTTT. Protein: CASILSRGSLSMNTEAFF.

V is TRBV3-1 (or the pseudogene TRBV3-2) and J is TRBJ1-2, with no clear D. V was trimmed by 3 bases and J by 3 bases, leaving 8 bases between them. Germline loops: CDR1 LGHDT, CDR2 YNNKEL (reference sequence). The CDR3 length is 13 residues. The CDR3 protein is CASSQTPDYGYTF. The CDR3 DNA reads TGTGCCAGCAGCCAGACTCCAGACTATGGCTACACCTTC.

CDR3 bases: TGTGCCAGCAGTTTTCAGGGATATAACACCGGGGAGCTGTTTTTT. This gives the protein CASSFQGYNTGELFF. This chain uses TRBV27 with TRBJ2-2; D possibly corresponds to TRBD1 (5 bases). Germline V gene data show CDR1 as MNHEY and CDR2 as SMNVEV (reference sequence). Deletions cut 3 bases from V and 2 bases from J, with 10 bases between. This CDR3 spans 15 amino acids.

The table lists this clone with a count of one. The chain carries TRBV28 and TRBJ1-2; no clear D gene. Trimming stripped 11 bases from V and 2 bases from J, with 24 bases between. Germline V gives CDR1 MDHEN, CDR2 SYDVKM. This CDR3 spans 16 amino acids. CDR3: CAGSDPGFLGNYGYTF. The CDR3 nucleotides read TGTGCCGGCTCGGATCCGGGATTTTTGGGGAACTATGGCTACACCTTC.

The chain employs TRBV18 and TRBJ2-7, with D possibly TRBD1 on 6 matching bases. The V gene lost 2 bases and the J gene lost 0 bases, with 11 bases spanning the gap. This CDR3 spans 15 amino acids. Germline assignment: CDR1 KGHSH and CDR2 LQKENI. This CDR3 reads CASSPTGLNSYEQYF. CDR3 sequence (DNA): TGTGCCAGCTCACCAACAGGGTTAAACTCCTACGAGCAGTACTTC.

The V and J genes are TRBV2 and TRBJ2-3, with 15 bases fitting TRBD2. V dropped 6 bases and J dropped 13; count of bases not matched to a gene: 8. Germline CDR1 SNHLY, CDR2 FYNNEI. The CDR3 is 14 amino acids. The CDR3 region is CASSGLAGGFGEYF. The CDR3 DNA follows: TGTGCCAGCAGCGGACTAGCGGGAGGGTTTGGGGAGTATTTT.

The chain combines TRBV11-3 with TRBJ2-3; weak D call: TRBD1 (5 bases). The CDR3 has 13 amino acids. Germline lookup yields CDR1 SGHNT and CDR2 YENEEA. Trimming removed 6 bases from V and 1 base from J, with 8 bases in between. The CDR3 loop reads CASRQQGTDTQYF. The CDR3 bases are TGTGCCAGCAGACAACAGGGCACAGATACGCAGTATTTT.

This clone was observed once. The J gene is TRBJ2-7, the V gene TRBV11-2; TRBD1 matches at 10 bases. V was clipped by 4 bases and J by 6 bases; unmatched bases: 9. From germline, CDR1 is SGHAT and CDR2 FQNNGV. The CDR3 has 15 amino acids. The CDR3: CASSSITGTGAEQYF. As DNA, the CDR3 is TGTGCCAGCAGCTCCATCACCGGGACAGGGGCCGAGCAGTACTTC. Filled out from reference TRBV11-2 and TRBJ2-7, the complete variable domain reads EAGVAQSPRYKIIEKRQSVAFWCNPISGHATLYWYQQILGQGPKLLIQFQNNGVVDDSQLPKDRFSAERLKGVDSTLKIQPAKLEDSAVYLCASSSITGTGAEQYFGPGTRLTVT.

V is TRBV5-8 and J is TRBJ2-4; 8 positions agree with TRBD1. The CDR3 has 14 amino acids. V lost 2 bases and J lost 9; bases outside the gene matches: 7. CDR1 and CDR2 (germline): SGHTS, YDEGEE. CDR3 residues: CASSFRGRITIQYF. The DNA for the CDR3 is TGTGCCAGCAGCTTCAGGGGGCGAATAACCATTCAGTACTTC.

V usage is TRBV23-1 and J usage is TRBJ1-1; D is uncertain. TRBV23-1 carries the ORF label, with uncertain function. Trimming shortened V by 0 bases and J by 1 base, and 6 bases separated the two germline ends. CDR3 size: 14 residues. DNA for the CDR3: TGCGCCAGCAGTCAATCGGCAGGGAACACTGAAGCTTTCTTT. Amino acid sequence: CASSQSAGNTEAFF.